Listed here are 9 T cell receptor beta chains from one sample, sequenced in a study of molecular identifiers for immune sequencing clone quantification. TCRdb reprocessed the PCR reads via MiXCR and lists one record per CDR3 protein. The profile shows about 630,000 distinct CDR3 sequences, about 25% of them singletons. The sample consisted of naive CD8+ T cells from blood, with Jurkat cell RNA spiked in. Subset denoted: FACS-sorted CD8+CD4-CCR7+CD45RA+ naive T cells. The origin of the receptors is a human donor in good health. Some libraries in this study had Jurkat cell RNA spiked in.

On this clonotype itself: This clone may be a read error of a much larger clone one base away. The V gene is TRBV10-2, the J gene TRBJ2-7, with D unresolved. Germline lookup yields CDR1 WSHSY and CDR2 SAAADI. The CDR3 is 13 residues long. V was cut by 6 bases and J by 5 bases, with 14 bases left in between. CDR3 residues: CASRRRTRHEQYF. CDR3 nucleotides: TGCGCCAGCAGGAGGAGAACGCGGCACGAGCAGTACTTC.

As concerns this clonotype: A read error is possible here, since a much larger clone lies one base away. The V gene is TRBV12-3 or TRBV12-4, the J gene TRBJ1-1, with TRBD1 matching over 8 bases. The CDR3 extends over 16 amino acids. The CDR3 is CASSLSWTGLGTEAYF. CDR3 sequence (DNA): TGTGCCAGCAGTTTATCTTGGACAGGGTTGGGCACTGAAGCTTACTTT.

The chain is built from TRBV27 and TRBJ2-3; D is uncertain. Germline lookup yields CDR1 MNHEY and CDR2 SMNVEV (reference sequence). With 3 bases removed from V and 0 bases from J, the gap between germline ends came to 10 bases. This CDR3 spans 15 amino acids. Written as DNA, the CDR3 is TGTGCCAGCAGTTTTAATGCCAGGAGCACAGATACGCAGTATTTT. It translates to CASSFNARSTDTQYF.

This clonotype was recorded at least ten times. The chain recombines TRBV20-1 with TRBJ2-7; 7 bases line up with TRBD1. The V segment lost 4 bases and the J segment 0 bases; nucleotides outside the gene matches: 6. The germline V gene encodes CDR1 DFQATT and CDR2 SNEGSKA (reference sequence). The CDR3 has 14 amino acids. The DNA of the CDR3 is TGCAGTGCTACCGACCGGGACAGCTCCTACGAGCAGTACTTC. Translating it yields CSATDRDSSYEQYF.

Notes on this clonotype: Since a much larger clone is just one base distant, this may be a read error. The rearrangement links TRBV20-1 to TRBJ2-3; 7 nucleotides line up with TRBD2. Per germline, CDR1 DFQATT and CDR2 SNEGSKA (reference sequence). The CDR3 loop spans 15 amino acids. The CDR3 protein is CSARDWEGSTDTRYF. Written as DNA, the CDR3 is TGCAGTGCTAGAGATTGGGAGGGAAGCACAGATACGCGGTATTTT.

This clonotype was picked up a small number of times. The CDR3 DNA reads as TGTGCCTGGAGTCCCTCTAGCCCGAGGAACAATGAGCAGTTCTTC. Protein: CAWSPSSPRNNEQFF. The chain links TRBV30 to TRBJ2-1; TRBD2 might be the D (5 bases). Germline CDR1 reads GTSNPN; CDR2 reads SVGIG (reference sequence). V dropped 2 bases and J dropped 5 bases, with 16 bases sitting between them. The CDR3 has 15 amino acids.

This clonotype came up many times. The rearrangement links TRBV5-1 to TRBJ2-7, with a possible D match to TRBD1 (6 bases). The germline V gene encodes CDR1 SGHRS and CDR2 YFSETQ. The CDR3 consists of 14 residues. V lost 4 bases and J lost 0, with 11 bases in between. The CDR3 DNA reads TGCGCCAGCAGCCGGGACATTAGCTCCTACGAGCAGTACTTC. Translated: CASSRDISSYEQYF.

This clonotype was counted a few times. This chain joins TRBV28 and TRBJ1-1; 9 positions match TRBD1. This CDR3 is 15 amino acids long. The ends lost 6 bases at V and 0 bases at J; junction bases unmatched: 5. From germline, CDR1 is MDHEN and CDR2 SYDVKM. CDR3 coding DNA: TGTGCCAGCAGACAGGGGGCCTCGGTGAACACTGAAGCTTTCTTT. Protein sequence: CASRQGASVNTEAFF. Together with reference TRBV28 and TRBJ1-1, the CDR3 gives the full variable domain: DVKVTQSSRYLVKRTGEKVFLECVQDMDHENMFWYRQDPGLGLRLIYFSYDVKMKEKGDIPEGYSVSREKKERFSLILESASTNQTSMYLCASRQGASVNTEAFFGQGTRLTVV.

Remarks on this clonotype: A much larger clone sits a single nucleotide away, making a read error possible. Here the CDR3 omits its conserved ending phenylalanine or tryptophan, so a read error is the likely source. In DNA form, the CDR3 reads TGTGCCAGCAGTTTATCAGGGCATAGCAATCAGCCCCAGCATCTT. Translation gives CASSLSGHSNQPQHL. The V and J genes are TRBV28 and TRBJ1-5; TRBD1 is a possible D gene (5 bases). Germline CDR1 MDHEN, CDR2 SYDVKM. The CDR3 length is 15 residues. The V and J ends lost 1 base and 0 bases respectively, with 7 bases between them.